The rows below give T cell receptor beta chains drawn from one sample of a study of vaccination effects on CD4 cells after COVID-19. The antigens for these receptors are not known. The method was immunoSEQ multiplex PCR; TCRdb's version includes in-frame clones alone and lacks a portion of them. The sample has fewer than 35,000 clones; 55% to 75% are singletons. This sample comprised CD4+ T cells from PBMCs cultured with a peptide pool, obtained before COVID-19 vaccination. The receptor source for this set is a human donor who had a prior SARS-CoV-2 infection. The CDR3 runs from the conserved cysteine through the conserved F or W. A D gene is named only where the DNA matches it firmly. Where a row states a size, it is once, few, many or the class of an expanded clone; other rows omit it.

v_gene: TRBV19; abundance: few; j_gene: TRBJ2-1; d_gene: .; CDR3nt: TGTGCCAGTAGTGTAGGGATTGAGCAGTTCTTC; CDR3aa: CASSVGIEQFF
v_gene: TRBV11-2; abundance: .; j_gene: TRBJ2-5; d_gene: .; CDR3nt: TGTGCCAGCAGCTTAGGCGAGACCCAGTACTTC; CDR3aa: CASSLGETQYF
v_gene: TRBV18; abundance: few; j_gene: TRBJ2-1; d_gene: TRBD2; CDR3nt: TGTGCCAGCTCACCCGGGACTAGCGGAACCTACAATGAGCAGTTCTTC; CDR3aa: CASSPGTSGTYNEQFF
v_gene: TRBV10-3; abundance: few; j_gene: TRBJ1-2; d_gene: TRBD1; CDR3nt: TGTGCCATCAGTGAGGGAGGGGACAGGGGAGACTATGGCTACACCTTC; CDR3aa: CAISEGGDRGDYGYTF
v_gene: TRBV18; abundance: .; j_gene: TRBJ1-5; d_gene: .; CDR3nt: TGTGCCAGCTCAGCCGGGCTACGAGTACAGCCCCAGCATTTT; CDR3aa: CASSAGLRVQPQHF
v_gene: TRBV7-9; abundance: few; j_gene: TRBJ1-4; d_gene: .; CDR3nt: TGTGCCAGCAGCCCAGAGCGGGGGCGGAAAACTAATGAAAAACTGTTTTTT; CDR3aa: CASSPERGRKTNEKLFF
v_gene: TRBV30; abundance: few; j_gene: TRBJ1-2; d_gene: TRBD1; CDR3nt: TGTGCCTGGAGTGTTACAGGGGCTCACTATGGCTACACCTTC; CDR3aa: CAWSVTGAHYGYTF
v_gene: TRBV9; abundance: .; j_gene: TRBJ2-1; d_gene: TRBD1; CDR3nt: TGTGCCAGCAGCGTAGGCTGGACAGGGGAAGATGAGCAGTTCTTC; CDR3aa: CASSVGWTGEDEQFF
v_gene: TRBV2; abundance: .; j_gene: TRBJ1-5; d_gene: .; CDR3nt: TGTGCCAGCAGTGAAGCGCCGACGAAACAGCCCCAGCATTTT; CDR3aa: CASSEAPTKQPQHF
v_gene: TRBV7-2; abundance: .; j_gene: TRBJ2-7; d_gene: .; CDR3nt: TGTGCCAGCAGCTCAGAACAGGGTACTGCCTACGAGCAGTACTTC; CDR3aa: CASSSEQGTAYEQYF
v_gene: TRBV5-5; abundance: .; j_gene: TRBJ2-7; d_gene: .; CDR3nt: TGTGCCAGCAGCTATCAACCAAGTAGGGGGTCCTACGAGCAGTACTTC; CDR3aa: CASSYQPSRGSYEQYF
v_gene: TRBV29-1; abundance: .; j_gene: TRBJ2-1; d_gene: TRBD2; CDR3nt: TGCAGCGTGGATGTAGCGGGGGGCTCCTACAATGAGCAGTTCTTC; CDR3aa: CSVDVAGGSYNEQFF
v_gene: TRBV11-2; abundance: .; j_gene: TRBJ2-3; d_gene: .; CDR3nt: TGTGCCAGCAGCTTAATCCCGGCCTGGCCGGATACGCAGTATTTT; CDR3aa: CASSLIPAWPDTQYF
v_gene: TRBV4-1; abundance: .; j_gene: TRBJ2-2; d_gene: .; CDR3nt: TGCGCCAGCAGCCCTGACATTAACCAAGCGGGCGGGGAGCTGTTTTTT; CDR3aa: CASSPDINQAGGELFF
v_gene: TRBV11-3; abundance: .; j_gene: TRBJ2-7; d_gene: TRBD2; CDR3nt: TGTGCCAGCAGCTCCTGGACTAGCGGGGACTCCTACGAGCAGTACTTC; CDR3aa: CASSSWTSGDSYEQYF
v_gene: TRBV18; abundance: .; j_gene: TRBJ2-3; d_gene: TRBD2; CDR3nt: TGTGCCAGTGAGACTAGCGGGACCCCAGATACGCAGTATTTT; CDR3aa: CASETSGTPDTQYF
v_gene: TRBV6-5; abundance: .; j_gene: TRBJ2-3; d_gene: TRBD2; CDR3nt: TGTGCCAGCAGAAGTAGCGGGGGCGATACGCAGTATTTT; CDR3aa: CASRSSGGDTQYF
v_gene: TRBV11-3; abundance: .; j_gene: TRBJ1-1; d_gene: TRBD1; CDR3nt: TGTGCCAGCAGCTTATTTCGGGACAGCACTGAAGCTTTCTTT; CDR3aa: CASSLFRDSTEAFF
v_gene: TRBV10-1; abundance: .; j_gene: TRBJ2-5; d_gene: .; CDR3nt: TGCGCCAGCAGTCCGTGGGGGCTAGCCCTCCAAGAGACCCAGTACTTC; CDR3aa: CASSPWGLALQETQYF
v_gene: TRBV15; abundance: .; j_gene: TRBJ1-4; d_gene: .; CDR3nt: TGTGCCACCAGCAGAGATCCAATAGGGATAAATGAAAAACTGTTTTTT; CDR3aa: CATSRDPIGINEKLFF
v_gene: TRBV5-1; abundance: .; j_gene: TRBJ2-3; d_gene: .; CDR3nt: TGCGCCAGCAGCTTGGAGGGGGAGGCAGATACGCAGTATTTT; CDR3aa: CASSLEGEADTQYF
v_gene: TRBV11-2; abundance: once; j_gene: TRBJ1-1; d_gene: .; CDR3nt: TGTGCCAGCAGCATCACTCACAGGAGGTTGGGTACTGAAGCTTTCTTT; CDR3aa: CASSITHRRLGTEAFF
v_gene: TRBV4-2; abundance: .; j_gene: TRBJ2-2; d_gene: .; CDR3nt: TGTGCCAGCAGCCAAGTGGGGGTCACCGGGGAGCTGTTTTTT; CDR3aa: CASSQVGVTGELFF
v_gene: TRBV5-1; abundance: few; j_gene: TRBJ2-5; d_gene: TRBD2; CDR3nt: TGCGCCAGCAGCTTAGCGGTCGCGGGGGGGAAGGGAGAGACCCAGTACTTC; CDR3aa: CASSLAVAGGKGETQYF
v_gene: TRBV5-1; abundance: .; j_gene: TRBJ2-2; d_gene: TRBD1; CDR3nt: TGCGCCAGCAGCAAACAGGGGGCGAACACCGGGGAGCTGTTTTTT; CDR3aa: CASSKQGANTGELFF
v_gene: TRBV5-5; abundance: .; j_gene: TRBJ2-5; d_gene: .; CDR3nt: TGTGCCAGCAGCTTGGTTCCGGGGCTCGGGGAGACCCAGTACTTC; CDR3aa: CASSLVPGLGETQYF
v_gene: TRBV4-1; abundance: .; j_gene: TRBJ2-7; d_gene: .; CDR3nt: TGCGCCAGCAGCCAGCAGGTTCTGGGCGAGCAGTACTTC; CDR3aa: CASSQQVLGEQYF
v_gene: TRBV4-1; abundance: .; j_gene: TRBJ1-2; d_gene: .; CDR3nt: TGCGCCAGCAGCCAAGCGCACAGTATCTATGGCTACACCTTC; CDR3aa: CASSQAHSIYGYTF
v_gene: TRBV28; abundance: .; j_gene: TRBJ1-4; d_gene: .; CDR3nt: TGTGCCAGCAGTTCGCAGGCAGGAGGGAATGAAAAACTGTTTTTT; CDR3aa: CASSSQAGGNEKLFF
v_gene: TRBV10-3; abundance: .; j_gene: TRBJ2-2; d_gene: .; CDR3nt: TGTGCCATCAGTGAGTCTCGAGGGTTCACCGGGGAGCTGTTTTTT; CDR3aa: CAISESRGFTGELFF
v_gene: TRBV7-2; abundance: .; j_gene: TRBJ1-6; d_gene: .; CDR3nt: TGTGCCAGCAGCTCGGTCTCCTATAATTCACCCCTCCACTTT; CDR3aa: CASSSVSYNSPLHF
v_gene: TRBV5-1; abundance: few; j_gene: TRBJ1-1; d_gene: .; CDR3nt: TGCGCCAGCAGCTTGGATCCGAACACTGAAGCTTTCTTT; CDR3aa: CASSLDPNTEAFF
v_gene: TRBV24-1; abundance: .; j_gene: TRBJ1-2; d_gene: TRBD1; CDR3nt: TGTGCCACCAGTGATGTAACCGGGACAGGGGTTTGGGGCTACACCTTC; CDR3aa: CATSDVTGTGVWGYTF
v_gene: TRBV2; abundance: few; j_gene: TRBJ1-4; d_gene: TRBD1; CDR3nt: TGTGCCAGCAGTGGGGACAGGGTCTTAATGAAAAGTCTGTTTTTT; CDR3aa: CASSGDRVLMKSLFF
v_gene: TRBV18; abundance: .; j_gene: TRBJ2-2; d_gene: TRBD1; CDR3nt: TGTGCCAGCTCACCTCCAGGGGGTAGGAACACCGGGGAGCTGTTTTTT; CDR3aa: CASSPPGGRNTGELFF
v_gene: TRBV5-1; abundance: .; j_gene: TRBJ2-7; d_gene: .; CDR3nt: TGCGCCAGCAGCATTCAGGGTCAGGACTACGAGCAGTACTTC; CDR3aa: CASSIQGQDYEQYF
v_gene: TRBV6-6; abundance: .; j_gene: TRBJ2-5; d_gene: TRBD2; CDR3nt: TGTGCCAGTAGCGGGGGAATCTCGGAGACCCAGTACTTC; CDR3aa: CASSGGISETQYF
v_gene: TRBV5-1; abundance: .; j_gene: TRBJ1-1; d_gene: .; CDR3nt: TGCGCCAGCAGCATCGAGGACAGCGGCACTGAAGCTTTCTTT; CDR3aa: CASSIEDSGTEAFF
v_gene: TRBV3-1/TRBV3-2; abundance: few; j_gene: TRBJ1-3; d_gene: .; CDR3nt: TGTGCCAGCAGCCAAGGGGGAAACACCATATATTTT; CDR3aa: CASSQGGNTIYF
v_gene: TRBV30; abundance: few; j_gene: TRBJ1-1; d_gene: .; CDR3nt: TGTGCCTGGAGTGTCTGGCGAGACACTGAAGCTTTCTTT; CDR3aa: CAWSVWRDTEAFF
v_gene: TRBV10-3; abundance: .; j_gene: TRBJ2-7; d_gene: .; CDR3nt: TGTGCCATCAGCGGAAGGGGTGAGCAGTACTTC; CDR3aa: CAISGRGEQYF